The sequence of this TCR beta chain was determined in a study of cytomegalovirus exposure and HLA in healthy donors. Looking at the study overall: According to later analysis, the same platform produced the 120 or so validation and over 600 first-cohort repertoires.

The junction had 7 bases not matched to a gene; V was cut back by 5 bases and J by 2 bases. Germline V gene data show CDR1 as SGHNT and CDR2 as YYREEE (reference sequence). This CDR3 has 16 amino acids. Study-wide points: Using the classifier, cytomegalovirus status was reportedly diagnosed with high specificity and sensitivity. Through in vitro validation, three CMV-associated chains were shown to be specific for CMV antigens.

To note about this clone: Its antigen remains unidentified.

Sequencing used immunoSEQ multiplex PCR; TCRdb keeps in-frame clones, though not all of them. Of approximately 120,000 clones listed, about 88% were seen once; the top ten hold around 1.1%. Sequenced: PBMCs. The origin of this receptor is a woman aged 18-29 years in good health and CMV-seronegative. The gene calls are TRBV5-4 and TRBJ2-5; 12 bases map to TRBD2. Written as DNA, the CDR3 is TGTGCCAGCAGACGACGGACTAGCGGGAAGCAAGAGACCCAGTACTTC. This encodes CASRRRTSGKQETQYF.